Here is one T cell receptor (beta chain) with its context. This sample was included in a study of blood T cell repertoires in COVID-19. The data were produced by immunoSEQ multiplex PCR, yet TCRdb's version contains in-frame clones alone and is incomplete. The data hold some 300,000 clones, with approximately 80% observed a single time. Germline V lookup: CDR1 SGHRS, CDR2 YFSETQ. V dropped 0 bases and J dropped 8 bases, with 18 bases sitting between them. The CDR3 loop spans 16 amino acids. This chain links TRBV5-1 with TRBJ2-1, with D possibly TRBD1 on 5 matching bases. This clonotype originated in a woman between 45 and 65 years old with active or convalescent COVID-19. What was sequenced was peripheral blood. CDR3 sequence (DNA): TGCGCCAGCAGCTTGGAATGGGTAGGACAATCCCATGAGCAGTTCTTC. Encoded protein: CASSLEWVGQSHEQFF.